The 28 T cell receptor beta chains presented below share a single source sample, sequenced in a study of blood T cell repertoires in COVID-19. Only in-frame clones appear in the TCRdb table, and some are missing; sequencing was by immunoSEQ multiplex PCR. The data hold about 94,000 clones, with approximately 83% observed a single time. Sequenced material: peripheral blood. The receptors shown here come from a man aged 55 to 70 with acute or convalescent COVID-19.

The CDR3 coding sequence is TGTGCCAGCAGTTCAGTGACAGGGGGGATGGAGACCCAGTACTTC. This gives the protein CASSSVTGGMETQYF. The chain recombines TRBV2 with TRBJ2-5; the match to TRBD1 covers 9 bases. The ends lost 5 bases at V and 5 bases at J; junction bases unmatched: 9. The CDR3 is 15 amino acids. CDR1 is SNHLY and CDR2 is FYNNEI in the germline V gene.

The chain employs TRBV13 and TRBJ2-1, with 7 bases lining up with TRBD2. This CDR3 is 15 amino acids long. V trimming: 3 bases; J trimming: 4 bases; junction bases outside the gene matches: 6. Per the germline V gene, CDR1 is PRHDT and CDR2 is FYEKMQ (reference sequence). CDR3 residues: CASSFGSSGYNEQFF. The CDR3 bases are TGTGCCAGCAGCTTCGGGTCTAGCGGTTACAATGAGCAGTTCTTC.

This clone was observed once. CDR3 sequence reads: CASSTSGTSGATQYF. In nucleotides, the CDR3 is TGTGCCAGCAGTACCTCCGGGACTAGCGGGGCCACGCAGTATTTT. The chain links TRBV6-1 to TRBJ2-3; TRBD2 matches at 13 bases. Losses at the gene ends were 5 bases for V and 9 bases for J; bases not matched to a gene: 8. The CDR3 runs to 15 residues. Germline V gene sequence: CDR1 MNHNS, CDR2 SASEGT.

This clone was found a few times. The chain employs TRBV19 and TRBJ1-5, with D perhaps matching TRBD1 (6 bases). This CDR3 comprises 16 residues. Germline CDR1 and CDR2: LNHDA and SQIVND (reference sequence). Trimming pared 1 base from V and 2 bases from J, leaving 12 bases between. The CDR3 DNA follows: TGTGCCAGTAGTATAGCCGCAGGGGTGGGCAATCAGCCCCAGCATTTT. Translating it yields CASSIAAGVGNQPQHF.

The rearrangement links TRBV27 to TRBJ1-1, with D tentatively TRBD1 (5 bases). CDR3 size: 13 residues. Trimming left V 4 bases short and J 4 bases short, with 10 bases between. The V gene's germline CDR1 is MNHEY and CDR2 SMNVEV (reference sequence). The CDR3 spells CASSSGGGTEAFF. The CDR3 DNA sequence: TGTGCCAGCAGTTCGGGGGGAGGCACTGAAGCTTTCTTT.

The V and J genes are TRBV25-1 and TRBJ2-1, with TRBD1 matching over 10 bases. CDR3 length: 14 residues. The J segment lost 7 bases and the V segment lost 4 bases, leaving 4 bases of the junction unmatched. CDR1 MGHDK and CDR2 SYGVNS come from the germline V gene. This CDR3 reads CASSADRGLNEQFF. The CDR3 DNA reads TGTGCCAGCAGTGCGGACAGGGGGTTAAATGAGCAGTTCTTC. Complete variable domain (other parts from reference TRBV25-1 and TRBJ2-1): EADIYQTPRYLVIGTGKKITLECSQTMGHDKMYWYQQDPGMELHLIHYSYGVNSTEKGDLSSESTVSRIRTEHFPLTLESARPSHTSQYLCASSADRGLNEQFFGPGTRLTVL.

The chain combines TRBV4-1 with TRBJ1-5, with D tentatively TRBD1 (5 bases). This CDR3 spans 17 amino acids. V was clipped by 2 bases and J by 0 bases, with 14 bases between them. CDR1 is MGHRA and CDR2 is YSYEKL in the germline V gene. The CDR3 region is CASSQNYGDYSNQPQHF. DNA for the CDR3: TGCGCCAGCAGCCAAAATTATGGGGACTATAGCAATCAGCCCCAGCATTTT.

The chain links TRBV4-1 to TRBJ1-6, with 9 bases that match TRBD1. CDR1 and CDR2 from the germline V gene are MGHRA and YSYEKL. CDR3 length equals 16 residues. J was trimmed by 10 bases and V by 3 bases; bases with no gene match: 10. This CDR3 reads CASSHSVDRGDSPLHF. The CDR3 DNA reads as TGCGCCAGCAGCCACTCCGTGGACAGGGGTGACTCACCCCTCCACTTT.

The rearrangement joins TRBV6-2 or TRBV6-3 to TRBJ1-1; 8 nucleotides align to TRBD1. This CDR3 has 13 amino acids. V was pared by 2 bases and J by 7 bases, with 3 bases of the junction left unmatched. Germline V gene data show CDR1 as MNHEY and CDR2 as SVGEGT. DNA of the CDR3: TGTGCCAGCAGTTACACGGACAGGGTTGAAGCTTTCTTT. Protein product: CASSYTDRVEAFF.

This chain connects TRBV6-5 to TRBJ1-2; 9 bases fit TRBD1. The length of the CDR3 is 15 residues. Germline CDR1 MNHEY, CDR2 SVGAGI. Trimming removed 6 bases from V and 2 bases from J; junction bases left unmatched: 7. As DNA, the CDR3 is TGTGCCAGCAGACTACGGGACAGGGCAAACTATGGCTACACCTTC. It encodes CASRLRDRANYGYTF.

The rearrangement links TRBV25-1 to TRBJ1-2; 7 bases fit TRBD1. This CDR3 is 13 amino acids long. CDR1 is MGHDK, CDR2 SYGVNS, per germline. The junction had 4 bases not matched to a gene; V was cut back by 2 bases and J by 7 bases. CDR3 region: CASSEGTVFGYTF. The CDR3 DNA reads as TGTGCCAGCAGTGAAGGGACAGTTTTTGGCTACACCTTC.

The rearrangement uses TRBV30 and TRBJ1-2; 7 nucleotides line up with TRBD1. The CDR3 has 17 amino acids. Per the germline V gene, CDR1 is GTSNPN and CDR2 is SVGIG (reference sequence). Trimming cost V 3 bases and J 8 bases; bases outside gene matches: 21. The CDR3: CAWSLLGQAHRGEGYTF. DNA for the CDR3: TGTGCCTGGAGCCTTTTAGGACAGGCCCACCGAGGAGAAGGCTACACCTTC.

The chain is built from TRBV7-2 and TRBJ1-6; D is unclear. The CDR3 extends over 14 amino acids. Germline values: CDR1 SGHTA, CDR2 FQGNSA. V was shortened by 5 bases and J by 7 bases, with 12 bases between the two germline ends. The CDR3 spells CASSPPYSNSPLHF. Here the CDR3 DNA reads TGTGCCAGCAGCCCACCCTACTCCAATTCACCCCTCCACTTT.

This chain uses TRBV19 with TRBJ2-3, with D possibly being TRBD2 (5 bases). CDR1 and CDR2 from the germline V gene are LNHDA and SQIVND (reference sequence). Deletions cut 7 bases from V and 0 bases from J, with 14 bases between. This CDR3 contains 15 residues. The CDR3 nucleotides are TGTGCCAGTAATCCGGGATTATCTAGCACAGATACGCAGTATTTT. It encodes CASNPGLSSTDTQYF.

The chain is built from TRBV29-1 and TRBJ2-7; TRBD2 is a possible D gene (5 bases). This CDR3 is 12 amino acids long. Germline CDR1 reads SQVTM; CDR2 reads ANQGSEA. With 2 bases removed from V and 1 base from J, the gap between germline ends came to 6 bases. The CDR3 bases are TGCAGCGTTGAACGGGGTTCCTACGAGCAGTACTTC. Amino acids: CSVERGSYEQYF.

CDR3: CASSPTGADTQYF. In nucleotides, the CDR3 is TGTGCCAGCAGCCCTACAGGGGCAGATACGCAGTATTTT. The V call is TRBV11-2, the J call TRBJ2-3, with 7 bases lining up with TRBD1. J was trimmed by 4 bases and V by 5 bases; bases with no gene match: 3. Germline CDR1 and CDR2: SGHAT and FQNNGV. The CDR3 is 13 residues long.

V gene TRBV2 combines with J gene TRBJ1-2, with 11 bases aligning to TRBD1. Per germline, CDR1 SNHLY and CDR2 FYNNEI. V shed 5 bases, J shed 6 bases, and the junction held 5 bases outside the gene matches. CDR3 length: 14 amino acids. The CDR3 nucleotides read TGTGCCAGCAGTTACGGACAGGGGGCCAATGGCTACACCTTC. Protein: CASSYGQGANGYTF.

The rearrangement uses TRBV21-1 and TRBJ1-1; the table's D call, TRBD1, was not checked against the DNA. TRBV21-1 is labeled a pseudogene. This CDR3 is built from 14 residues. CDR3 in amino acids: CVSPGGPGSTEAFF. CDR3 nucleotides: TGTGTATCTCCAGGGGGACCCGGCTCCACTGAAGCTTTCTTT.

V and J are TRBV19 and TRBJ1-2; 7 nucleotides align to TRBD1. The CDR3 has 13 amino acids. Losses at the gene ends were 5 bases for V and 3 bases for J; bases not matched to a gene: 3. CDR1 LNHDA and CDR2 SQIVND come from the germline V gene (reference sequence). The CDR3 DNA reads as TGTGCCAGTAGTGCCGACAGGGACTATGGCTACACCTTC. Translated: CASSADRDYGYTF.

In DNA form, the CDR3 reads TGTGCCAGCAGCTTCGACAGGGGGCCTGGAAACACCATATATTTT. Translated: CASSFDRGPGNTIYF. The chain uses TRBV9 and TRBJ1-3; 10 bases are shared with TRBD1. This CDR3 has 15 residues. V lost 4 bases to trimming and J lost 2 bases; unmatched junction nucleotides: 3. CDR1 SGDLS and CDR2 YYNGEE come from the germline V gene.

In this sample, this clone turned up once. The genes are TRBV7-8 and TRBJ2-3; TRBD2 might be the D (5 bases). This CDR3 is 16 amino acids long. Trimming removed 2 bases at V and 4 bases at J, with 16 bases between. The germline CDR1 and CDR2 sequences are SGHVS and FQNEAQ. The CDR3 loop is CASSLPPPGIADTQYF. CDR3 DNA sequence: TGTGCCAGCAGCTTACCTCCCCCGGGGATCGCAGATACGCAGTATTTT.

The DNA for the CDR3 is TGTGCCAGCAGCCAAAGCGGAGCGCTGCGCTCTGGAAACACCATATATTTT. It encodes CASSQSGALRSGNTIYF. The V call is TRBV3-1 (or the pseudogene TRBV3-2), the J call TRBJ1-3; D not resolved. This CDR3 has 17 residues. V was cut by 2 bases and J by 0 bases, with 14 bases left in between. The germline V gene has CDR1 LGHDT and CDR2 YNNKEL (reference sequence).

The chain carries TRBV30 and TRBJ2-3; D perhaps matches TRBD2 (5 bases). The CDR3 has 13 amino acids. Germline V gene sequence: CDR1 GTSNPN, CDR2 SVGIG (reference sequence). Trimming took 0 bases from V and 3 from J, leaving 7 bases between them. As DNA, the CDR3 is TGTGCCTGGAGTGTATCGGGGACAGATACGCAGTATTTT. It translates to CAWSVSGTDTQYF.

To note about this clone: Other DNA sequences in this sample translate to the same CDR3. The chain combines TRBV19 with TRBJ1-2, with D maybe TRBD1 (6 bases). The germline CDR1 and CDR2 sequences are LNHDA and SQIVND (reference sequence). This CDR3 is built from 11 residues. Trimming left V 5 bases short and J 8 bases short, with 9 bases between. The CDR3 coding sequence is TGTGCCAGTAGTGCAGGGGACGGCTACACCTTC. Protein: CASSAGDGYTF.

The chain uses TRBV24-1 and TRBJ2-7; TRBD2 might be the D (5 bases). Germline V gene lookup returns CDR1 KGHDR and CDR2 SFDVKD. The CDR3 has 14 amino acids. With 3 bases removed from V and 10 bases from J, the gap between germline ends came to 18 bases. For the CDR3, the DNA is TGTGCCACCAGTGATCCCTCCGAGGGAGTCTATCAGTACTTC. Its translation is CATSDPSEGVYQYF.

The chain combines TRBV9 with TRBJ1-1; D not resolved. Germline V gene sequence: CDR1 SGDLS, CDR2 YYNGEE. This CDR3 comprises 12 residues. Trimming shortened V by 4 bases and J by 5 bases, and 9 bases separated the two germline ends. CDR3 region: CASSSSGTEAFF. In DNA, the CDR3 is TGTGCCAGCAGCTCTTCGGGAACTGAAGCTTTCTTT.

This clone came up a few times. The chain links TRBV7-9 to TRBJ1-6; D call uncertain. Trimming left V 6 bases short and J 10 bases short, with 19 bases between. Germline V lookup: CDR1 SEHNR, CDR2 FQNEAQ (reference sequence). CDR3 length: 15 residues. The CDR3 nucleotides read TGTGCCAGCAGTAAGGAAGGGAGATACCGCTCACCCCTCCACTTT. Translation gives CASSKEGRYRSPLHF.

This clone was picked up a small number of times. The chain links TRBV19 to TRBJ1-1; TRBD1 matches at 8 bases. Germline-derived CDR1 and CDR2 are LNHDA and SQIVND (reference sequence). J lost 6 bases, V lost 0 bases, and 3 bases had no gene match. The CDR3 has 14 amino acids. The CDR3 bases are TGTGCCAGTAGTATAGACCCGGACAGGGCTGAAGCTTTCTTT. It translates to CASSIDPDRAEAFF. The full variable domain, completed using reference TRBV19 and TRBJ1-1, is DGGITQSPKYLFRKEGQNVTLSCEQNLNHDAMYWYRQDPGQGLRLIYYSQIVNDFQKGDIAEGYSVSREKKESFPLTVTSAQKNPTAFYLCASSIDPDRAEAFFGQGTRLTVV.